This T cell receptor (beta chain) was profiled in a study of vaccination and CD4 T cells after COVID-19. In the study overall: Treatment of control cultures consisted of a CEFX pool, an HIV-1 Nef pool, or no peptide.

Details on this clonotype: Its antigen is not identified.

Treatment denoted: approximately 9-day PBMC culture with coronavirus spike peptide pools or control peptides (ViraFEST assay). From the unexposed donor, CD4+ T cells were collected ahead of the COVID-19 pandemic (2011-2018). With fresh IL-2 medium, half the medium was replaced on days 3 and 7. Sequencing of cultured CD4+ T cell DNA used the Oncomine TCR Beta short-read assay. Genomic DNA was extracted from cultured CD4+ T cells. TCRdb reprocessed the PCR reads with MiXCR, giving one entry per CDR3 protein. The repertoire holds thousands of distinct CDR3 sequences, with roughly 30% as singletons. The germline CDR1 and CDR2 sequences are SGHRS and YFSETQ. V lost 1 base to trimming and J lost 6 bases, with 15 bases between them. This CDR3 is built from 15 residues.

Sequences were obtained from CD4+ T cells from blood, cultured in vitro. This rearrangement joins TRBV5-1 to TRBJ2-3; no clear D gene. The receptor's source is a human donor in good health. The CDR3 here is CASSLPVGVRDTQYF. CDR3 nucleotide sequence: TGCGCCAGCAGCTTGCCCGTGGGCGTTAGGGATACGCAGTATTTT.